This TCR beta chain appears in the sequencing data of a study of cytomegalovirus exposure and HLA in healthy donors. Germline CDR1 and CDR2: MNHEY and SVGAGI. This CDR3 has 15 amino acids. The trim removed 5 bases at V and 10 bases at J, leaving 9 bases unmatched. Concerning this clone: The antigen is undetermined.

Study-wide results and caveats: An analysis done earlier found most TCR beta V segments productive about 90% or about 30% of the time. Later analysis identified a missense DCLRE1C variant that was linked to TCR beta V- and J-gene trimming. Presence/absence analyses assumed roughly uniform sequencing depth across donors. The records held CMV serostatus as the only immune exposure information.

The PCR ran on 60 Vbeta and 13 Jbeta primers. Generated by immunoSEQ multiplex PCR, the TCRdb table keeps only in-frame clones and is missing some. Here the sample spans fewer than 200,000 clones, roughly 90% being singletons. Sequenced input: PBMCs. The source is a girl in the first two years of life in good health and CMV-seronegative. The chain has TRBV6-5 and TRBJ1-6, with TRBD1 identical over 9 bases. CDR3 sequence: CASSSGDRVMSPLHF. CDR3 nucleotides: TGTGCCAGCAGTAGTGGGGACAGGGTAATGTCACCCCTCCACTTT.